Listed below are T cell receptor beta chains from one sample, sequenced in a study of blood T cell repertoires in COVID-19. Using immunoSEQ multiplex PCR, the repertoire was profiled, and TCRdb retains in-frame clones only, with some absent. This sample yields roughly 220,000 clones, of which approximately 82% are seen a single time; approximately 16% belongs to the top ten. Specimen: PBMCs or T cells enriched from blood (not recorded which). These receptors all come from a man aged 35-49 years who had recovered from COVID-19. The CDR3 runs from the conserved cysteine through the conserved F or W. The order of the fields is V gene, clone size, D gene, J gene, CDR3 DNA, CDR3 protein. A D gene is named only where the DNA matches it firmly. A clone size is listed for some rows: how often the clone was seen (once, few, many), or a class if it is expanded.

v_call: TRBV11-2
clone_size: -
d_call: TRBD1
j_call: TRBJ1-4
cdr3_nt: TGTGCCAGCAGCTTTACCGGGACAGACGAAAAACTGTTTTTT
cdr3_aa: CASSFTGTDEKLFF

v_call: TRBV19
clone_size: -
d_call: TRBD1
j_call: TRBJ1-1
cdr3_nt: TGTGCCACCCGGGACAGGGGGCTCACTGAAGCTTTCTTT
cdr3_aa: CATRDRGLTEAFF

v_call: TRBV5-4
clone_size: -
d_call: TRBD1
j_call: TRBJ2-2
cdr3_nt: TGTGCCAGCAGCTTCAGACAGGGGGGCACCGGGGAGCTGTTTTTT
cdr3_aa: CASSFRQGGTGELFF

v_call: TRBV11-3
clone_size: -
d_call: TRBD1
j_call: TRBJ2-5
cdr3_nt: TGTGCCAGCAGCCGGACAGGGGGCCAAGAGACCCAGTACTTC
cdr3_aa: CASSRTGGQETQYF

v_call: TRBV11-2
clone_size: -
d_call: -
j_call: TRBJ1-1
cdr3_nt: TGTGCCAGCAGCTTATACGGACTAATCACTGAAGCTTTCTTT
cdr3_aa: CASSLYGLITEAFF

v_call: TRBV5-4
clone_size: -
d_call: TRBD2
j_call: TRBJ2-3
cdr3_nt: TGTGCCAGCAGCCCAACTAGCGGGGGGGATACGCAGTATTTT
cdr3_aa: CASSPTSGGDTQYF

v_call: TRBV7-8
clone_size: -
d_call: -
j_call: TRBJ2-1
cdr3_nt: TGTGCCAGCAGCTCTTTGACTAGTCAGGGTGAGCAGTTCTTC
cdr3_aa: CASSSLTSQGEQFF

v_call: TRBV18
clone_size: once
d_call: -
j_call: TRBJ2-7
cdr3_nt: TGTGCCAGCTCACCACCCCACGGGTCCTCCTACGAGCAGTACTTC
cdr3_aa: CASSPPHGSSYEQYF

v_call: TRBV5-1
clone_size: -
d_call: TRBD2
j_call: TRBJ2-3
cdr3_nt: TGCGCCAGCAGCCCGGGGGGGACCGACATCACAGATACGCAGTATTTT
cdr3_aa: CASSPGGTDITDTQYF

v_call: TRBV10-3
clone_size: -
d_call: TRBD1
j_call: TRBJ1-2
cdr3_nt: TGTGCCATCAGTTTCCGGGACAGGGGCCCGTATGGCTACACCTTC
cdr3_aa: CAISFRDRGPYGYTF

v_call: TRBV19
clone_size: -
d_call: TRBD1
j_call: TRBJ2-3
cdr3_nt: TGTGCCAGTAGACCACGGGTAGGGGACAGCCGGGTTACTAGCACAGATACGCAGTATTTT
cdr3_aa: CASRPRVGDSRVTSTDTQYF

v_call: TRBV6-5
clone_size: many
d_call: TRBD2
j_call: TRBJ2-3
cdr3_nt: TGTGCCAGCAGTTACGTAAGCGGGGGCAATTCAGATACGCAGTATTTT
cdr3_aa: CASSYVSGGNSDTQYF

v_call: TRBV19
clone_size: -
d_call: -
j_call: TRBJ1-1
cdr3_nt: TGTGCCAGTAGTGAACAGATTAGCACTGAAGCTTTCTTT
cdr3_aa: CASSEQISTEAFF

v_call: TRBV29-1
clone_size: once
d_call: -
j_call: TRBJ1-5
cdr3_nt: TGCAGCGTTGGTACCGGAGGCAATCAGCCCCAGCATTTT
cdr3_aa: CSVGTGGNQPQHF

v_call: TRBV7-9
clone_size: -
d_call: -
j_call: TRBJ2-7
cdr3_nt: TGTGCCAGCAGCTTAGCCGACAGAGCCTACGAGCAGTACTTC
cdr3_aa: CASSLADRAYEQYF

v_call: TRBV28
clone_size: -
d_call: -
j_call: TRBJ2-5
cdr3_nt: TGTGCCAGCAGCTCGAGGAGGGCTCGGGAGACCCAGTACTTC
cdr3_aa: CASSSRRARETQYF

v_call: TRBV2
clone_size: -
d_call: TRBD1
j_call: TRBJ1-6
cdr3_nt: TGTGCCAGCAGGGGGGACAGGGAAGCTAATTCACCCCTCCACTTT
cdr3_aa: CASRGDREANSPLHF

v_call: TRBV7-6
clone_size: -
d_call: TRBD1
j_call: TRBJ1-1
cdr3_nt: TGTGCCAGCAGCTGGGACAGGGGGAACACTGAAGCTTTCTTT
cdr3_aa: CASSWDRGNTEAFF

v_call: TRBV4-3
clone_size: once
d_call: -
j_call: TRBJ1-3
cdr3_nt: TGCGCCAGCAGCCAAGATTCTCAGGGCTACTCTGGAAACACCATATATTTT
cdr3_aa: CASSQDSQGYSGNTIYF

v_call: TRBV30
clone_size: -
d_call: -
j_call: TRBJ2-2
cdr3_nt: TGTGCCTGGACCACGTGGACACACACCGGGGAGCTGTTTTTT
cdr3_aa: CAWTTWTHTGELFF

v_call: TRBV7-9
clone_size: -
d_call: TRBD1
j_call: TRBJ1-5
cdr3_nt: TGTGCCAGCAGCCTAGTTACCGGGACAGGAGTCTTTTATCAGCCCCAGCATTTT
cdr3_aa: CASSLVTGTGVFYQPQHF

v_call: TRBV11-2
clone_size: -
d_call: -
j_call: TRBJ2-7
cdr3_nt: TGTGCCAGCAGGTTGTACGGGAACTCCTACGAGCAGTACTTC
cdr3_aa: CASRLYGNSYEQYF

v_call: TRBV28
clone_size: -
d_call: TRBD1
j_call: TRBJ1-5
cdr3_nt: TGTGCCAGCAGCCCCACAGGGGGCCGGCAGCCCCAGCATTTT
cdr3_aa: CASSPTGGRQPQHF

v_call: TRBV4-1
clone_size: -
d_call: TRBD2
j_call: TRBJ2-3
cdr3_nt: TGCGCCAGCAGCCTCATTGGGGGGGCAGATACGCAGTATTTT
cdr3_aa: CASSLIGGADTQYF

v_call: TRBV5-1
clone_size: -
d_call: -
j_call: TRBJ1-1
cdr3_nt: TGCGCCAGCAGCTTATCTGACACTGAAGCTTTCTTT
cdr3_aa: CASSLSDTEAFF

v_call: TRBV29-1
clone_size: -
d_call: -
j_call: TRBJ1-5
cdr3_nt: TGCAGCGTCCAGGACGGCGGGCCGGGGGAGCCCCAGCATTTT
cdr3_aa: CSVQDGGPGEPQHF

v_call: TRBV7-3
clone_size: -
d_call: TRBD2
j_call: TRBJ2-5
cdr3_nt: TGTGCCAGCAGCTTAGCGGGAGGGCCGGACGAGACCCAGTACTTC
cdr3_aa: CASSLAGGPDETQYF

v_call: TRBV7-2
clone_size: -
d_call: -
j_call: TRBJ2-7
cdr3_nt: TGTGCCAGCAACAGGGATCCGACCTCCTACGAGCAGTACTTC
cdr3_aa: CASNRDPTSYEQYF

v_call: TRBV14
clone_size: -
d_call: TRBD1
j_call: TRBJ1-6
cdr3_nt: TGTGCCAGCAGCCCCCGGACAGGGGGCGGTAATTCACCCCTCCACTTT
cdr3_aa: CASSPRTGGGNSPLHF

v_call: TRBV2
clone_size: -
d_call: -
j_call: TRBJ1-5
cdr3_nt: TGTGCCAGCCGGAGGGGCGGGGGCTCTAGCAATCAGCCCCAGCATTTT
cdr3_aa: CASRRGGGSSNQPQHF

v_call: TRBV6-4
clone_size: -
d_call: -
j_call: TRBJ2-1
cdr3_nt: TGTGCCAGCAGTGCCTGGGCTGGTAGCGGTTTCAATGAGCAGTTCTTC
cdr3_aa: CASSAWAGSGFNEQFF

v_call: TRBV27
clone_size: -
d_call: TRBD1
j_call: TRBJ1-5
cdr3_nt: TGTGCCAGCAGTTTTCAGGGGGAGCATCAGCCCCAGCATTTT
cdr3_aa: CASSFQGEHQPQHF

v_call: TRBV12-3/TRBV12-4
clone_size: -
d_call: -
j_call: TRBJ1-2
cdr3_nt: TGTGCCAGCAGTTCCGGGGGATATGGCTACACCTTC
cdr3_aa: CASSSGGYGYTF

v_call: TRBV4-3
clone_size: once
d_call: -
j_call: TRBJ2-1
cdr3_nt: TGCGCCAGCAGCCAAAGACAGCTTCTGGATGAGCAGTTCTTC
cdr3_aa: CASSQRQLLDEQFF

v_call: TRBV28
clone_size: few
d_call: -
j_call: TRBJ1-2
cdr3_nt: TGTGCCAGCAGTTTAGTGGTACGCTCGGGCTATGGCTACACCTTC
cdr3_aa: CASSLVVRSGYGYTF

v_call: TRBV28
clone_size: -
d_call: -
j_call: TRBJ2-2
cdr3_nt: TGTGCCAGTGACAGGGGAGGGTCGAACACCGGGGAGCTGTTTTTT
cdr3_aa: CASDRGGSNTGELFF

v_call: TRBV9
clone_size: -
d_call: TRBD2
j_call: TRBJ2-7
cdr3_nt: TGTGCCAGCAGCGTAGGAGGTAGCGGGGCAACCTACGAGCAGTACTTC
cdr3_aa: CASSVGGSGATYEQYF